This T cell receptor (beta chain) was retrieved from a study of T cell responses to AZD1222 COVID-19 vaccine. For the study at large: Pooled together were second doses at about 4 or about 12 weeks. Study-level points and caveats: Spike as a whole was targeted by vaccine-associated CD4 TCRs, dominant at 160-218 and 743-854. Repertoire sampling occurred only after the peak T cell response.

Clones were sequenced by immunoSEQ multiplex PCR, and TCRdb holds only the in-frame ones, with some missing. In the table there are about 110,000 clones, around 84% of which are singletons. Worth noting for this clone: Its antigen remains unknown.

Sequenced here: peripheral blood, sampled on day 0 of AZD1222 vaccination. The clonotype was recovered from an adult in good health.

The CDR3 region has the DNA TGTGCCACGACGGGGGGCATGAACACTGAAGCTTTCTTT. This codes for CATTGGMNTEAFF. The chain joins TRBV19 to TRBJ1-1; TRBD1 is a possible D gene (6 bases). Trimming left V 10 bases short and J 0 bases short, with 12 bases between. The germline CDR1 and CDR2 sequences are LNHDA and SQIVND (reference sequence). The CDR3 is 13 amino acids. The full variable domain, completed using reference TRBV19 and TRBJ1-1, is DGGITQSPKYLFRKEGQNVTLSCEQNLNHDAMYWYRQDPGQGLRLIYYSQIVNDFQKGDIAEGYSVSREKKESFPLTVTSAQKNPTAFYLCATTGGMNTEAFFGQGTRLTVV.